This T cell receptor beta chain came from a study of T cell changes during pregnancy in multiple sclerosis. Only one count was recorded for this clone. Libraries were prepared by immunoSEQ multiplex PCR; TCRdb keeps only in-frame clonotypes and omits some of them. The data show around 130,000 clones, roughly 96% seen once. The length of the CDR3 is 13 residues. Trimming removed 2 bases from V and 8 bases from J, with 13 bases in between. From germline, CDR1 is SGHDT and CDR2 YYEEEE. The origin of this receptor is a female donor with multiple sclerosis, enrolled in a pregnancy study. This rearrangement joins TRBV5-6 to TRBJ1-1, with D uncertain. The material sequenced was peripheral blood, taken after pregnancy. This chain's CDR3 is CASSFVRRQEAFF. CDR3 DNA: TGTGCCAGCAGCTTTGTTCGCAGGCAAGAAGCTTTCTTT.